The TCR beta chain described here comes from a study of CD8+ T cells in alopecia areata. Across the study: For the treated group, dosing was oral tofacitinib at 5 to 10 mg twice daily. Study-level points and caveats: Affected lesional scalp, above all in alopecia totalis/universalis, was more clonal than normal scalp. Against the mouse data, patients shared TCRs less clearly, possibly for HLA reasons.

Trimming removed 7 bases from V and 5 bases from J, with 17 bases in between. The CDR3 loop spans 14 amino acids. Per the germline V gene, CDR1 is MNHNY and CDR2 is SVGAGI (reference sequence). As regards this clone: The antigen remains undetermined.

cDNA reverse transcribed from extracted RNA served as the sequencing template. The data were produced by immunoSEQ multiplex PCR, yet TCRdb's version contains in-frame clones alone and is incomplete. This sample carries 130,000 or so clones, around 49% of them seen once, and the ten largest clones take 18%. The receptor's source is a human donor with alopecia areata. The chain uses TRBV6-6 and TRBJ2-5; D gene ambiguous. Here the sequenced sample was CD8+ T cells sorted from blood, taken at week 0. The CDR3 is CASTTTLGFETQYF. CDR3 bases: TGTGCCAGCACCACGACCTTAGGTTTCGAGACCCAGTACTTC.